This paragraph covers one TCR beta chain sequence. Its specificity is unknown. The data were taken from a study of T cell responses to AZD1222 COVID-19 vaccine. Study outcomes and limitations: Females outnumbered males among donors, who were mostly white British; clonal diversity was possibly underestimated. Baseline seropositives among AZD1222 recipients totaled only five to seven. Two AZD1222 doses significantly raised spike-specific TCR breadth and depth over controls. Close to half of all spike-specific TCRs reportedly target regions of the variants that are unmutated.

V lost 1 base and J 7 bases, leaving 4 bases between the germline ends. Germline V gene sequence: CDR1 LGHNT, CDR2 FRNRAP. The CDR3 spans 12 residues. Sequencing used immunoSEQ multiplex PCR; TCRdb keeps in-frame clones, though not all of them. This sample has under 130,000 clones; 85% to 90% occur once, and the top ten carry around 9.1%. The chain has TRBV12-5 and TRBJ2-2; D not resolved. The sample in question was peripheral blood, obtained on day 0 of AZD1222 vaccination. This sequence was found in an adult in good health. The CDR3 DNA reads as TGTGCTAGTGGTTTGGAGGGCGGGGAGCTGTTTTTT. Amino acid sequence: CASGLEGGELFF.